These 7 T cell receptor beta chains share one sample of origin, sequenced in a study of regulatory T cells. These TCRs are of unknown antigen specificity. Primers: 52 TRBV forward and 13 TRBJ reverse. Data came from immunoSEQ multiplex PCR; TCRdb stores just in-frame clones and leaves some out. Here the sample spans 20,000 to 25,000 clones, about 88% being singletons. Study-level results: Hydrophobic residues at CDR3 positions 6 and 7 were enriched in conventional CD4+ T cells of CD3G-deficient patients.

The specimen sequenced was conventional CD4+ T cells sorted from blood. These TCRs come from a child aged 5 to 17 with CD3G deficiency.

This rearrangement joins TRBV28 to TRBJ2-5; 12 bases match TRBD2. TRBJ2-7 matches the DNA end more closely, so the J call is doubtful. Germline CDR1 reads MDHEN; CDR2 reads SYDVKM. CDR3 size: 17 residues. The CDR3, as DNA: TGTGCCAGCAGTTCGATCACTCGACTAGCGGGAGTCGGCGAGCAGTACTTC. Its translation is CASSSITRLAGVGEQYF.

The chain recombines TRBV5-1 with TRBJ2-5; TRBD1 or TRBD2 may be the D gene (6 bases each). V lost 0 bases to trimming and J lost 1 base, with 10 bases between them. Germline loops: CDR1 SGHRS, CDR2 YFSETQ. This CDR3 has 15 amino acids. The CDR3 loop is CASSLDGGGQETQYF. In nucleotides, the CDR3 is TGCGCCAGCAGCTTGGATGGAGGGGGCCAAGAGACCCAGTACTTC.

The chain recombines TRBV27 with TRBJ1-2, with no clear D. Germline loops: CDR1 MNHEY, CDR2 SMNVEV (reference sequence). The V and J ends lost 3 bases and 0 bases respectively, with 17 bases between them. This CDR3 spans 17 amino acids. CDR3 sequence reads: CASSLTSLSPPNYGYTF. The CDR3 coding sequence is TGTGCCAGCAGTTTGACATCACTCTCCCCCCCTAACTATGGCTACACCTTC.

V usage is TRBV7-8 and J usage is TRBJ2-5; a weak D match, TRBD2 (5 bases). Trimming took off 1 base at V and 4 bases at J, with 10 bases between the two ends. The CDR3 runs 14 residues. Germline CDR1 reads SGHVS; CDR2 reads FQNEAQ. CDR3 protein: CASSLEMRVETQYF. Written as DNA, the CDR3 is TGTGCCAGCAGCTTAGAGATGAGGGTAGAGACCCAGTACTTC.

The V and J genes are TRBV6-1 and TRBJ2-7, with TRBD1 as a possible D gene (7 bases). Germline loops: CDR1 MNHNS, CDR2 SASEGT. CDR3 length: 15 residues. The germline V and J ends were trimmed by 7 bases and 2 bases, with 18 bases remaining between them. The CDR3 protein is CASTKAGTATYEQYF. CDR3 nucleotides: TGTGCCAGCACGAAGGCGGGGACAGCGACCTACGAGCAGTACTTC.

This chain uses TRBV6-1 with TRBJ2-3, with 7 bases fitting TRBD2. CDR3 length: 17 residues. Germline V gives CDR1 MNHNS, CDR2 SASEGT. Losses at the gene ends were 1 base for V and 2 bases for J; bases not matched to a gene: 9. CDR3 amino acids: CASSEGLRAGYTDTQYF. The CDR3 DNA is TGTGCCAGCAGTGAAGGGTTACGAGCGGGATACACAGATACGCAGTATTTT.

The chain is built from TRBV20-1 and TRBJ1-2; D is unclear. The length of the CDR3 is 11 residues. The V gene lost 7 bases and the J gene lost 6 bases, with 12 bases spanning the gap. Looked up from germline, CDR1 is DFQATT and CDR2 is SNEGSKA (reference sequence). The DNA for the CDR3 is TGCAGTGGCATTGGACCGGATGGCTACACCTTC. Protein sequence: CSGIGPDGYTF.